This T cell receptor beta chain was found in a study of graft-versus-host responses after intestinal transplantation listed by TCRdb under 2021. With regard to the full study: Recipients received multivisceral, liver-intestinal, or isolated intestinal transplants. Anti-thymocyte globulin induction was given to all recipients, followed by maintenance tacrolimus and steroids for approximately three years. After intestinal transplantation, graft-versus-host and host-versus-graft alloreactive T cell clones were followed in the graft, circulation and bone marrow using bulk TCR-beta CDR3 sequencing. To identify alloreactive clones, pre-transplant mixed lymphocyte reaction products were sequenced and then compared with unstimulated pre-transplant donor and recipient T cells. The cohort enrolled about two dozen intestinal transplant recipients, one of whom was a retransplant, and a few patients without pretransplant specimens were excluded. A peak of at least 4% donor T cells among recipient peripheral blood mononuclear cells was the definition used for donor T cell macrochimerism. Samples from a few later patients were sequenced in-house on an Illumina MiSeq with MiXCR processing rather than by the commercial service.

The CDR3, cysteine through phenylalanine, is 16 amino acids long. Here the CDR3 DNA is all that survives: 48 bases in frame from base 1. V was cut back by 3 bases and J by 0 bases, leaving a gap of 11 bases between them. From the germline V gene (reference sequence), CDR1 is LNHDA and CDR2 is SQIVND. The sample's time point label, in plain terms: cells obtained before transplantation from donor or recipient. CD3+CD4+ and CD3+CD8+ populations were FACS-sorted from unstimulated pre-transplant donor and recipient cells taken from spleen or lymph nodes. The library was obtained by the immunoSEQ multiplex PCR assay. In most patients, genomic DNA was isolated using the Qiagen DNeasy Blood and Tissue Kit and sent frozen to Adaptive Biotechnologies for TCR sequencing. Adaptive Biotechnologies carried out high-throughput TCR-beta CDR3 sequencing of genomic DNA for most patients. Per the source publication's procedure: Adaptive's ImmunoSEQ software was the source of the TCR sequencing data for about 18 patients, while a few other patients were processed with MiXCR and VDJtools. CD4 versus CD8 sorting errors were corrected by removing sequences found in both subsets at a frequency ratio below 5:1. CDR3 nucleotide sequences shared between donor and recipient were removed because their origin could not be assigned. Alloreactive clones required at least 2-fold expansion over unstimulated cells and minimum CFSE-low frequency of 0.002% (template counts) or 0.001% (read counts). Clones were considered mappable if detected in sequenced pre-transplant spleen, lymph node, or MLR CFSE-low populations of the donor or recipient. The cumulative frequency of alloreactive clones was calculated as a percentage of all sequences, weighted by copy number. TCRdb obtained this table from immuneACCESS and retained in-frame rearrangements with V and J assigned. These tables miss some clones; where compared with another copy, unresolved V genes account for less than half of the shortfall, and the remainder is unexplained. The V and J calls and clone size come from that table; D and trimming were worked out from the DNA. For this sample there are 100,000 to 110,000 clones; roughly 84% appear just once. The top ten constitute more than 0.75% of the sample.

This clone was counted a single time. Its antigen is still unknown. No much larger clone is present one base from it, and per-base qualities are unavailable. The paper as a whole reports these results and caveats: High GvH to HvG T cell clonal ratios were observed in the allografts of patients with donor T cell macrochimerism. GvH clones were detected in recipient bone marrow, and some of these GvH clones were observed earlier in ileal mucosa or blood, consistent with an intestinal mucosal origin. Conclusions were limited by the relatively low number and heterogeneity of intestinal transplant patients. Early after transplant, declines in HvG clones were associated with peak levels of circulating GvH clones.

The sequence was obtained from a human donor who was the organ donor for an intestinal transplant. The sample here was unstimulated CD4+ T cells sorted from spleen or lymph node cells, taken before transplant. The chain is encoded by TRBV19 joined to TRBJ2-2; matching of 5 bases hints at TRBD2 as the D gene. The DNA is TGTGCCAGTAGTATGGACTCCATCGCGAACACCGGGGAGCTGTTTTTT. Its protein product is CASSMDSIANTGELFF. This CDR3, with the reference TRBV19 and TRBJ2-2 proteins standing in past its ends, gives the full variable domain DGGITQSPKYLFRKEGQNVTLSCEQNLNHDAMYWYRQDPGQGLRLIYYSQIVNDFQKGDIAEGYSVSREKKESFPLTVTSAQKNPTAFYLCASSMDSIANTGELFFGEGSRLTVL.